These T cell receptor beta chains were read from a single sample in a study of T-cell reconstitution after alpha-beta-depleted transplantation in children. TCRdb reprocessed the PCR reads with MiXCR, giving one entry per CDR3 protein. The profile shows 450,000 to 600,000 distinct CDR3 sequences, roughly 10% of them singletons. The source was PBMCs, collected before TCRalphabeta/CD19-depleted stem cell transplant. The receptors originated from a child aged 2 to 15 with inherited bone marrow failure, due to receive a stem cell transplant. Each CDR3 is given with its conserved first and last residue. A D gene is named only where the DNA matches it firmly. Clone size is not always given. Where it is, it says once, few, many or a class for expanded clones.

abundance: many; j_gene: TRBJ2-5; len: 13; v_gene: TRBV5-1; d_gene: TRBD1; CDR3nt: TGCGCCAGCACCACGGGACAGGGGACGACCCAGTACTTC; CDR3aa: CASTTGQGTTQYF
abundance: .; j_gene: TRBJ2-5; len: 16; v_gene: TRBV4-1; d_gene: .; CDR3nt: TGCGCCAGCAGCCAAGATCCTGGGACGTACCAAGAGACCCAGTACTTC; CDR3aa: CASSQDPGTYQETQYF
abundance: .; j_gene: TRBJ1-3; len: 17; v_gene: TRBV4-2; d_gene: .; CDR3nt: TGTGCCAGCAGCCAAGATCCGAGGGGTCCCACTGGAAACACCATATATTTT; CDR3aa: CASSQDPRGPTGNTIYF
abundance: many; j_gene: TRBJ2-3; len: 17; v_gene: TRBV3-1; d_gene: TRBD2; CDR3nt: TGTGCCAGCAGCCTCTTGATTGCGGGAGAAAGCACAGATACGCAGTATTTT; CDR3aa: CASSLLIAGESTDTQYF
abundance: many; j_gene: TRBJ2-1; len: 18; v_gene: TRBV11-2; d_gene: .; CDR3nt: TGTGCCAGCAGCTTAGAAGGGACAGGGACTAGCTCCTACAATGAGCAGTTCTTC; CDR3aa: CASSLEGTGTSSYNEQFF
abundance: many; j_gene: TRBJ2-5; len: 13; v_gene: TRBV10-1; d_gene: .; CDR3nt: TGCGCCAGCAGCCCGGGACACCAAGAGACCCAGTACTTC; CDR3aa: CASSPGHQETQYF
abundance: many; j_gene: TRBJ1-5; len: 13; v_gene: TRBV30; d_gene: TRBD1; CDR3nt: TGTGCCTGGGCCGGACAGGGAGATCAGCCCCAGCATTTT; CDR3aa: CAWAGQGDQPQHF
abundance: many; j_gene: TRBJ1-5; len: 15; v_gene: TRBV3-1; d_gene: .; CDR3nt: TGTGCCAGCAGCTTGGGGACCCGCGGCAATCAGCCCCAGCATTTT; CDR3aa: CASSLGTRGNQPQHF
abundance: .; j_gene: TRBJ1-3; len: 17; v_gene: TRBV28; d_gene: TRBD1; CDR3nt: TGTGCCAGCAGACAGGGACAGGGGTATTCGTCTGGAAACACCATATATTTT; CDR3aa: CASRQGQGYSSGNTIYF
abundance: few; j_gene: TRBJ2-5; len: 14; v_gene: TRBV20-1; d_gene: .; CDR3nt: TGCAGTGCTAGACTAGCGTTTGCCAAAGAGACCCAGTACTTC; CDR3aa: CSARLAFAKETQYF
abundance: many; j_gene: TRBJ2-1; len: 12; v_gene: TRBV18; d_gene: .; CDR3nt: TGTGCCAGCTCAAAGGGACAACTCGAGCAGTTCTTC; CDR3aa: CASSKGQLEQFF
abundance: many; j_gene: TRBJ2-1; len: 18; v_gene: TRBV12-3/TRBV12-4; d_gene: .; CDR3nt: TGTGCCAGCAGTTCCCCCTCGAGTTATACGGGTGGCCACAATGAGCAGTTCTTC; CDR3aa: CASSSPSSYTGGHNEQFF